Below, 29 T cell receptor beta chains from the same sample are listed, as sequenced in a study of cytomegalovirus exposure and HLA in healthy donors. The method was immunoSEQ multiplex PCR; TCRdb's version includes in-frame clones alone and lacks a portion of them. The table lists fewer than 80,000 clones, around 96% of them singletons. Input material: PBMCs. The receptor set was obtained from a woman aged 18-29 years in good health and CMV-seropositive.

The V and J genes are TRBV7-9 and TRBJ2-1; D unresolved. This CDR3 region has 18 residues. V was shortened by 4 bases and J by 0 bases, with 19 bases between the two germline ends. Germline loops: CDR1 SEHNR, CDR2 FQNEAQ (reference sequence). The CDR3 sequence is CASSSDRARARSYNEQFF. The CDR3 region has the DNA TGTGCCAGCAGCTCAGATAGAGCGCGCGCACGCTCCTACAATGAGCAGTTCTTC. Using reference TRBV7-9 and TRBJ2-1 for the parts outside the CDR3, the full variable domain is DTGVSQNPRHKITKRGQNVTFRCDPISEHNRLYWYRQTLGQGPEFLTYFQNEAQLEKSRLLSDRFSAERPKGSFSTLEIQRTEQGDSAMYLCASSSDRARARSYNEQFFGPGTRLTVL.

The J gene is TRBJ2-7, the V gene TRBV19, with TRBD2 matching over 10 bases. CDR3 size: 15 residues. CDR1 is LNHDA and CDR2 is SQIVND in the germline V gene (reference sequence). The V gene end was trimmed by 9 bases and the J gene end by 0 bases; junction bases not matched to a gene: 8. The CDR3 reads CASEDPSGGSYEQYF. As DNA, the CDR3 is TGTGCCAGCGAAGACCCTAGCGGGGGCTCCTACGAGCAGTACTTC.

This chain uses TRBV5-6 with TRBJ2-2; 14 bases line up with TRBD2. Germline trimming cut 2 bases from V and 7 bases from J; bases unmatched to any gene: 4. CDR1 SGHDT and CDR2 YYEEEE come from the germline V gene. The length of the CDR3 is 16 residues. Here the CDR3 DNA reads TGTGCCAGCAGCTTTAGGACTAGCGGGAGGAACGGGGAGCTGTTTTTT. Translated: CASSFRTSGRNGELFF.

This rearrangement joins TRBV5-1 to TRBJ2-2; 10 nucleotides align to TRBD2. The germline gives CDR1 SGHRS, CDR2 YFSETQ. Unmatched junction bases numbered 5, after V lost 4 bases and J lost 2 bases. The CDR3 covers 16 residues. CDR3 amino acids: CASSRGLAANTGELFF. CDR3 bases: TGCGCCAGCAGCCGTGGACTAGCGGCCAACACCGGGGAGCTGTTTTTT. The variable domain in full, completed from reference TRBV5-1 and TRBJ2-2, reads KAGVTQTPRYLIKTRGQQVTLSCSPISGHRSVSWYQQTPGQGLQFLFEYFSETQRNKGNFPGRFSGRQFSNSRSEMNVSTLELGDSALYLCASSRGLAANTGELFFGEGSRLTVL.

The V and J genes are TRBV4-3 and TRBJ2-1; tentative D call: TRBD2 (6 bases). The CDR3 contains 13 residues. The germline V and J ends were trimmed by 3 bases and 7 bases, with 10 bases remaining between them. The germline gives CDR1 LGHNA, CDR2 YSLEER. CDR3 bases: TGCGCCAGCAGCCATGCCGGGACTAATGAGCAGTTCTTC. It specifies CASSHAGTNEQFF.

The J gene is TRBJ1-1, the V gene TRBV5-1, with D perhaps TRBD1 (6 bases). This CDR3 is 13 amino acids long. Germline V lookup: CDR1 SGHRS, CDR2 YFSETQ. Deletions cut 4 bases from V and 5 bases from J, with 12 bases between. The CDR3 DNA reads TGCGCCAGCAGCGTGACAGGTATAACTGAAGCTTTCTTT. Translating it yields CASSVTGITEAFF. Variable domain in full (rest from reference TRBV5-1 and TRBJ1-1): KAGVTQTPRYLIKTRGQQVTLSCSPISGHRSVSWYQQTPGQGLQFLFEYFSETQRNKGNFPGRFSGRQFSNSRSEMNVSTLELGDSALYLCASSVTGITEAFFGQGTRLTVV.

The chain carries TRBV5-1 and TRBJ2-7; TRBD2 matches 12 bases. Germline CDR1 reads SGHRS; CDR2 reads YFSETQ. This CDR3 is 14 amino acids long. With V trimmed by 4 bases and J by 9 bases, 8 bases remained unmatched. The CDR3 nucleotides are TGCGCCAGCAGCCCCGGACTAGCGGGATTGGCGCAGTACTTC. It specifies CASSPGLAGLAQYF.

V is TRBV9 and J is TRBJ2-7; tentative D call: TRBD2 (5 bases). The CDR3 spans 16 residues. Germline CDR1 SGDLS, CDR2 YYNGEE. Trimming took off 0 bases at V and 6 bases at J, with 19 bases between the two ends. For the CDR3, the DNA is TGTGCCAGCAGCGTAGGCGCGGGCCAATACGTTTCCGAGCAGTACTTC. This translates into CASSVGAGQYVSEQYF.

This clone was detected only once. This chain connects TRBV15 to TRBJ2-6; 8 bases are shared with TRBD1. The V and J ends lost 5 bases and 2 bases, in that order; junction bases with no gene match: 5. The CDR3 is 16 residues long. Germline V gene lookup returns CDR1 LNHNV and CDR2 YYDKDF (reference sequence). In DNA, the CDR3 is TGTGCCACCAGCGCCTCAGGGGGCGCTGGGGCCAACGTCCTGACTTTC. This sequence encodes CATSASGGAGANVLTF.

The chain has TRBV30 and TRBJ2-1; 10 bases map to TRBD2. The CDR3 is 18 amino acids. Germline V CDR1 and CDR2: GTSNPN, SVGIG (reference sequence). The junction had 17 bases not matched to a gene; V was cut back by 0 bases and J by 9 bases. CDR3 in amino acids: CAWSVGRTSGTLRSEQFF. CDR3 bases: TGTGCCTGGAGTGTTGGGCGCACTAGCGGGACCCTTCGGAGTGAGCAGTTCTTC. The full variable domain, with the rest looked up from reference TRBV30 and TRBJ2-1, is SQTIHQWPATLVQPVGSPLSLECTVEGTSNPNLYWYRQAAGRGLQLLFYSVGIGQISSEVPQNLSASRPQDRQFILSSKKLLLSDSGFYLCAWSVGRTSGTLRSEQFFGPGTRLTVL.

The rearrangement links TRBV11-3 to TRBJ2-2; 8 positions agree with TRBD1. The CDR3 sequence is 15 residues long. J gave up 5 bases and V 7 bases, and 9 bases lay outside the gene matches. Germline assignment: CDR1 SGHNT and CDR2 YENEEA. The CDR3 loop is CASTQGQGATGELFF. In DNA form, the CDR3 reads TGTGCCAGCACCCAGGGGCAGGGGGCAACCGGGGAGCTGTTTTTT.

The chain carries TRBV9 and TRBJ1-2; the match to TRBD1 covers 7 bases. Per germline, CDR1 SGDLS and CDR2 YYNGEE. With V trimmed by 4 bases and J by 2 bases, 11 bases remained unmatched. This CDR3 spans 16 amino acids. This chain's CDR3 is CASSSNRGPVNYGYTF. For the CDR3, the DNA is TGTGCCAGCAGCTCCAACAGGGGCCCTGTAAACTATGGCTACACCTTC. The whole variable domain, filled in from reference TRBV9 and TRBJ1-2, reads DSGVTQTPKHLITATGQRVTLRCSPRSGDLSVYWYQQSLDQGLQFLIQYYNGEERAKGNILERFSAQQFPDLHSELNLSSLELGDSALYFCASSSNRGPVNYGYTFGSGTRLTVV.

The chain joins TRBV28 to TRBJ2-1; 14 positions match TRBD2. CDR3 length: 17 residues. Germline V lookup: CDR1 MDHEN, CDR2 SYDVKM. Trimming took 7 bases from V and 4 from J; bases not matched to a gene: 9. The CDR3 spells CASTGLAGGYSYNEQFF. CDR3 DNA sequence: TGTGCCAGCACCGGACTAGCGGGAGGTTATTCTTACAATGAGCAGTTCTTC. The complete variable domain, with remaining parts taken from reference TRBV28 and TRBJ2-1, reads DVKVTQSSRYLVKRTGEKVFLECVQDMDHENMFWYRQDPGLGLRLIYFSYDVKMKEKGDIPEGYSVSREKKERFSLILESASTNQTSMYLCASTGLAGGYSYNEQFFGPGTRLTVL.

J is TRBJ2-7 and V is TRBV7-2; 9 bases agree with TRBD1. The germline CDR1 and CDR2 sequences are SGHTA and FQGNSA. With V trimmed by 5 bases and J by 6 bases, 11 bases remained unmatched. The CDR3 has 15 amino acids. The CDR3 is CASSGSGTGTREQYF. CDR3 nucleotide sequence: TGTGCCAGCAGCGGGTCCGGGACAGGGACCCGCGAGCAGTACTTC.

Written as DNA, the CDR3 is TGTGCCAGCGGGACAGGGTTTAGCACAGATACGCAGTATTTT. It yields the protein CASGTGFSTDTQYF. The chain joins TRBV2 to TRBJ2-3, with TRBD1 matching 9 bases. After removal of 8 bases from V and 0 bases from J, the junction contained 3 bases not matched to a gene. This CDR3 region has 14 residues. Germline V lookup: CDR1 SNHLY, CDR2 FYNNEI.

The gene calls are TRBV11-2 and TRBJ2-4; D may be TRBD2 (5 bases). The V and J ends lost 5 bases and 7 bases respectively, with 18 bases between them. The CDR3 runs to 15 residues. CDR1 and CDR2 (germline): SGHAT, FQNNGV. CDR3 nucleotides: TGTGCCAGCAGCCCGATCAGACTAATTTGGAACATTCAGTACTTC. Amino acid sequence: CASSPIRLIWNIQYF.

V gene TRBV7-9 combines with J gene TRBJ2-3; D perhaps matches TRBD2 (5 bases). CDR3 length equals 12 residues. Germline-derived CDR1 and CDR2 are SEHNR and FQNEAQ (reference sequence). V dropped 4 bases and J dropped 6 bases, with 8 bases sitting between them. This CDR3 reads CASSWSGDTQYF. DNA of the CDR3: TGTGCCAGCAGCTGGTCGGGGGATACGCAGTATTTT.

The rearrangement links TRBV27 to TRBJ2-3, with D possibly TRBD2 on 5 matching bases. The CDR3 is 16 amino acids. Germline CDR1 MNHEY, CDR2 SMNVEV (reference sequence). V lost 3 bases and J lost 2, with 15 bases in between. The CDR3 loop reads CASSFIGSGDTDTQYF. CDR3 bases: TGTGCCAGCAGTTTCATTGGGAGCGGAGACACAGATACGCAGTATTTT.

The CDR3 nucleotides are TGCAGCGTCTCGTTTCGACAGCTTTACAATGAGCAGTTCTTC. Protein product: CSVSFRQLYNEQFF. V and J are TRBV29-1 and TRBJ2-1, with a possible D match to TRBD1 (5 bases). Germline V gene sequence: CDR1 SQVTM, CDR2 ANQGSEA. The CDR3 has 14 residues. V was pared by 6 bases and J by 4 bases, with 16 bases between.

The V gene is TRBV28, the J gene TRBJ1-2; 8 bases map to TRBD1. The CDR3 has 14 amino acids. V lost 7 bases, J lost 5 bases, and 9 bases stayed unmatched. Germline V gives CDR1 MDHEN, CDR2 SYDVKM. The CDR3 sequence is CASTLQGGNYGYTF. Here the CDR3 DNA reads TGTGCCAGCACCCTACAGGGGGGAAATTATGGCTACACCTTC.

The V call is TRBV19, the J call TRBJ2-7; the D is unclear. Germline V lookup: CDR1 LNHDA, CDR2 SQIVND (reference sequence). CDR3 size: 14 residues. V lost 3 bases and J lost 3, with 12 bases in between. The CDR3 loop is CASSIGGMSYEQYF. The CDR3 nucleotides are TGTGCCAGTAGTATCGGCGGTATGAGCTACGAGCAGTACTTC.

This chain joins TRBV4-1 and TRBJ2-7; possibly TRBD1 for D (5 bases). CDR3 size: 15 residues. V shed 1 base and J shed 0 bases, with 10 bases lying between them. Germline V lookup: CDR1 MGHRA, CDR2 YSYEKL. This CDR3 reads CASSQGGGSSYEQYF. DNA of the CDR3: TGCGCCAGCAGCCAAGGGGGCGGAAGCTCCTACGAGCAGTACTTC.

CDR3 loop: CASSFGGSPQETQYF. For the CDR3, the DNA is TGTGCCAGCAGCTTCGGAGGGAGTCCCCAAGAGACCCAGTACTTC. This chain uses TRBV7-3 with TRBJ2-5; tentative D call: TRBD2 (6 bases). Per the germline V gene, CDR1 is SGHTA and CDR2 is FQGTGA. V was clipped by 3 bases and J by 1 base, with 12 bases between them. The CDR3 length is 15 residues. The variable domain in full, with the rest retrieved from reference TRBV7-3 and TRBJ2-5, is GAGVSQTPSNKVTEKGKYVELRCDPISGHTALYWYRQSLGQGPEFLIYFQGTGAADDSGLPNDRFFAVRPEGSVSTLKIQRTERGDSAVYLCASSFGGSPQETQYFGPGTRLLVL.

The V gene is TRBV19, the J gene TRBJ2-2; 12 bases fit TRBD2. The CDR3 contains 17 residues. The junction had 4 bases not matched to a gene; V was cut back by 2 bases and J by 3 bases. The germline V gene has CDR1 LNHDA and CDR2 SQIVND (reference sequence). The DNA for the CDR3 is TGTGCCAGTAGTATATCCGGACTAGCGGGGTACACCGGGGAGCTGTTTTTT. Protein product: CASSISGLAGYTGELFF.

The chain joins TRBV19 to TRBJ2-5; D possibly corresponds to TRBD2 (5 bases). The CDR3 is 15 residues long. The V gene's germline CDR1 is LNHDA and CDR2 SQIVND (reference sequence). V lost 2 bases and J 4 bases, leaving 14 bases between the germline ends. CDR3 region: CASSIKLALGETQYF. The CDR3 DNA reads TGTGCCAGTAGTATAAAGCTAGCTTTGGGAGAGACCCAGTACTTC.

The chain has TRBV4-2 and TRBJ2-7, with 8 bases aligning to TRBD2. Germline loops: CDR1 LGHNA, CDR2 YNFKEQ. CDR3 length: 14 amino acids. The J segment lost 3 bases and the V segment lost 2 bases, leaving 3 bases of the junction unmatched. The CDR3 DNA is TGTGCCAGCAGCCAAAGCGGGAGTAGCTACGAGCAGTACTTC. Its translation: CASSQSGSSYEQYF.

The chain recombines TRBV19 with TRBJ2-5, with 7 bases lining up with TRBD1. This CDR3 spans 14 amino acids. CDR1 is LNHDA and CDR2 is SQIVND in the germline V gene (reference sequence). V lost 7 bases to trimming and J lost 1 base; unmatched junction nucleotides: 6. CDR3 loop: CASTKGAGQETQYF. The CDR3 coding sequence is TGTGCCAGTACCAAGGGGGCCGGCCAAGAGACCCAGTACTTC.

This clone was recorded only once. The rearrangement links TRBV6-5 to TRBJ2-5, with D tentatively TRBD2 (5 bases). V lost 6 bases and J 4 bases, leaving 18 bases between the germline ends. Germline V CDR1 and CDR2: MNHEY, SVGAGI. The length of the CDR3 is 15 residues. The CDR3 DNA reads as TGTGCCAGCAGGTCCAGGATTAGCGCTCTAGAGACCCAGTACTTC. It yields the protein CASRSRISALETQYF.

The J gene is TRBJ1-1, the V gene TRBV27; weak D call: TRBD1 (5 bases). CDR3 size: 15 residues. Trimming took 5 bases from V and 3 from J, leaving 16 bases between them. CDR1 and CDR2 from the germline V gene are MNHEY and SMNVEV (reference sequence). The DNA for the CDR3 is TGTGCCAGCAGTACGGACACCTTCCACGACACTGAAGCTTTCTTT. Its translation is CASSTDTFHDTEAFF.